The 3 T cell receptor beta chains below were found in one sample sequenced in a study of blood T cell repertoires in COVID-19 (dated by TCRdb to 2018 to 2021). Receptor libraries were prepared by the immunoSEQ multiplex PCR assay. TCRdb limited this immuneACCESS table to in-frame rearrangements with V and J called. A share of clones is missing; checked studies link under half to unresolved V genes, and the rest is unexplained. Counted in this sample were about 59,000 clones; under 80% of them appeared once. In total, the top ten clones hold about 8.9% of the sample. The source material was peripheral blood. Source of these receptors: a human donor in a cohort sampled during active COVID-19.

The rearrangement joins TRBV18 to TRBJ2-7; 8 bases align to TRBD1. J gave up 6 bases and V 3 bases, and 10 bases lay outside the gene matches. This CDR3 contains 15 residues. In germline, CDR1 is KGHSH, CDR2 LQKENI. CDR3 sequence reads: CASSPSQGAMVEQYF. In DNA form, the CDR3 reads TGTGCCAGCTCACCTAGTCAGGGGGCTATGGTCGAGCAGTACTTC. Using reference TRBV18 and TRBJ2-7 for the parts outside the CDR3, the full variable domain is NAGVMQNPRHLVRRRGQEARLRCSPMKGHSHVYWYRQLPEEGLKFMVYLQKENIIDESGMPKERFSAEFPKEGPSILRIQQVVRGDSAAYFCASSPSQGAMVEQYFGPGTRLTVT.

This chain uses TRBV6-5 with TRBJ1-2; 8 nucleotides agree with TRBD1. Germline loops: CDR1 MNHEY, CDR2 SVGAGI. CDR3 length: 15 amino acids. V shed 3 bases, J shed 7 bases, and the junction held 10 bases outside the gene matches. The CDR3 DNA reads TGTGCCAGCAGTTATGACAGGGGATCGGACGGTGGCTACACCTTC. Protein sequence: CASSYDRGSDGGYTF.

V gene TRBV29-1 combines with J gene TRBJ2-2, with 7 bases lining up with TRBD1. CDR3 length equals 15 residues. Trimming removed 6 bases from V and 0 bases from J; junction bases left unmatched: 7. Germline V gives CDR1 SQVTM, CDR2 ANQGSEA. DNA for the CDR3: TGCAGCGTGGCCATTCAGGGGGCGAACACCGGGGAGCTGTTTTTT. Residues: CSVAIQGANTGELFF.